This TCR beta chain was sequenced for a study of blood T cell repertoires in COVID-19. Background on the study: The United States, Italy and Spain provided the acute and convalescent COVID-19 samples. T cells, B-cell-depleted T cells, or PBMCs supplied cDNA or gDNA.

The CDR3 consists of 16 residues. Trimming stripped 3 bases from V and 4 bases from J, with 18 bases between. Germline CDR1 is MGHRA and CDR2 is YSYEKL. Per the authors' pipeline: Amplification of reference gene primers provided the estimated nucleated cell counts. Assay used: immunoSEQ multiplex PCR; TCRdb lists only in-frame clones, some missing. V, J and clone size are taken as reported in that table, and D and trimming were inferred from the DNA itself. The sample includes about 120,000 clones, approximately 80% of them seen just once. This sequence was found in a man between 65 and 80 years old with active or convalescent COVID-19. Specimen: peripheral blood. The chain combines TRBV4-1 with TRBJ1-2, with unresolved D. The CDR3 DNA is TGCGCCAGCAGCCACCCCGGGAGACCGGCGGGCTATGGCTACACCTTC. It translates to CASSHPGRPAGYGYTF.